The TCR beta chain described here comes from a study of blood T cell repertoires in COVID-19. Study-wide context: There were acute and convalescent COVID-19 samples, and they came from the United States, Italy and Spain. From T cells, B-cell-depleted T cells, or PBMCs came the material, which was cDNA or gDNA.

The germline CDR1 and CDR2 sequences are SGHVS and FNYEAQ. Germline trimming cut 1 base from V and 6 bases from J; bases unmatched to any gene: 20. This CDR3 is 20 amino acids long. Original processing notes: Reference gene primers were amplified, and this amplification served to estimate nucleated cell counts. The assay was immunoSEQ multiplex PCR, and TCRdb's table has in-frame clones only and misses some. For V, J and clone size, that table is used; D and trimming come from the DNA. The table records 65,000 to 75,000 clones, roughly nine tenths of them present only once. The clonotype originates from a woman in her fifties or sixties with active COVID-19. The source material was peripheral blood. J is TRBJ2-3 and V is TRBV7-6, with TRBD1 matching 9 bases. The CDR3 DNA follows: TGTGCCAGCAGCTTAGTTCGTCAGGTGTGGGGGACAGGGAATCTGGATACGCAGTATTTT. This translates into CASSLVRQVWGTGNLDTQYF.